This T cell receptor beta chain came from a study of blood T cells in healthy people across ages. V lost 4 bases, J lost 1 base, and 4 bases stayed unmatched. Germline lookup yields CDR1 DFQATT and CDR2 SNEGSKA (reference sequence). The CDR3 has 14 residues. Together with a sample-barcoded 5' primer, a J-beta primer mix was included in a second PCR lasting 7 to 11 cycles. One entry per CDR3 protein, called by TCRdb with MiXCR from the 5' RACE reads. The data show 700,000 to 850,000 distinct CDR3 sequences, about 36% seen once. The TCR originated in a man aged 18-30 years in good health. The material sequenced was blood. This chain connects TRBV20-1 to TRBJ2-3; 8 bases agree with TRBD2. CDR3 amino acids: CSATSGGRTDTQYF. In DNA form, the CDR3 reads TGCAGTGCTACGAGCGGGGGCCGCACAGATACGCAGTATTTT.